This TCR beta chain was recovered during a study of blood T cell repertoires in COVID-19. Generated by immunoSEQ multiplex PCR, the TCRdb table keeps only in-frame clones and is missing some. This table has 90,000 to 110,000 clones, about 79% appearing once. Sample: peripheral blood. The receptor was derived from a woman at least 80 years old with active or convalescent COVID-19.

The CDR3 coding sequence is TGCGCCAGCAGCTTCCGCAGCCCAACGGGTACCGGGGAGCTGTTTTTT. Amino acid sequence: CASSFRSPTGTGELFF. J is TRBJ2-2 and V is TRBV5-1, with D unclear. Germline V lookup: CDR1 SGHRS, CDR2 YFSETQ. With 2 bases removed from V and 5 bases from J, the gap between germline ends came to 16 bases. The CDR3 runs 16 residues.